The 14 T cell receptor beta chains presented below share a single source sample, sequenced in a study of blood T cell repertoires in COVID-19 (TCRdb year 2020). Preparation of the library involved the immunoSEQ multiplex PCR assay. TCRdb holds this immuneACCESS table with in-frame rearrangements only. Some clones are missing; in checked studies, unresolved V genes explain under half, and the rest has no known cause. This sample has 240,000 or so clones in its table, and approximately 83% of those were observed once. The ten largest clonotypes hold around 2.9% of the sample. Sequencing was performed on peripheral blood. These receptor sequences come from a woman aged 25 to 39 who had recovered from COVID-19.

The chain carries TRBV3-1 (or the pseudogene TRBV3-2) and TRBJ2-5; 7 nucleotides match TRBD2. CDR3 length equals 16 residues. V lost 2 bases, J lost 4 bases, and 10 bases stayed unmatched. Germline V lookup: CDR1 LGHDT, CDR2 YNNKEL (reference sequence). The CDR3 region is CASSQPMAGDIETQYF. The DNA for the CDR3 is TGTGCCAGCAGCCAACCTATGGCGGGGGATATAGAGACCCAGTACTTC.

The chain has TRBV4-1 and TRBJ2-7; 8 bases agree with TRBD1. The CDR3 runs to 17 residues. Per the germline V gene, CDR1 is MGHRA and CDR2 is YSYEKL. The ends lost 2 bases at V and 5 bases at J; junction bases unmatched: 14. CDR3 region: CASSQRSVGQGINEQYF. The CDR3 DNA is TGCGCCAGCAGCCAAAGGTCCGTTGGACAGGGTATTAACGAGCAGTACTTC.

The V and J genes are TRBV6-2 or TRBV6-3 and TRBJ2-3; 10 bases are a match to TRBD2. J lost 5 bases, V lost 3 bases, and 14 bases had no gene match. CDR1 is MNHEY and CDR2 is SVGEGT in the germline V gene. The CDR3 sequence is 18 residues long. CDR3 loop: CASSYRYGLAAVGDTQYF. As DNA, the CDR3 is TGTGCCAGCAGTTATCGCTACGGACTAGCGGCGGTCGGAGATACGCAGTATTTT.

The V and J genes are TRBV14 and TRBJ1-2, with D perhaps TRBD1 (5 bases). The V and J ends lost 1 base and 10 bases respectively, with 10 bases between them. The CDR3 contains 12 residues. In germline, CDR1 is SGHDN, CDR2 FVKESK. The CDR3 sequence: CASSQVSGSYTF. The CDR3 DNA reads TGTGCCAGCAGCCAAGTTTCAGGGTCCTACACCTTC. Drawing the rest from reference TRBV14 and TRBJ1-2, the complete variable domain is EAGVTQFPSHSVIEKGQTVTLRCDPISGHDNLYWYRRVMGKEIKFLLHFVKESKQDESGMPNNRFLAERTGGTYSTLKVQPAELEDSGVYFCASSQVSGSYTFGSGTRLTVV.

CDR3 residues: CASSPPGLYEQYF. As DNA, the CDR3 is TGTGCCAGCAGTCCACCAGGACTATACGAGCAGTACTTC. The rearrangement links TRBV12-3 or TRBV12-4 to TRBJ2-7, with a possible D match to TRBD2 (6 bases). The length of the CDR3 is 13 residues. V was pared by 5 bases and J by 4 bases, with 12 bases between.

V usage is TRBV7-9 and J usage is TRBJ2-1, with TRBD2 identical over 13 bases. CDR1 is SEHNR, CDR2 FQNEAQ, per germline (reference sequence). The CDR3 runs to 15 residues. V shed 1 base and J 10 bases; nucleotides not matched to a gene: 4. DNA of the CDR3: TGTGCCAGCAGCTTAGAGGGACTAGCGGGGAGGGAGCAGTTCTTC. Protein product: CASSLEGLAGREQFF.

V and J are TRBV2 and TRBJ2-1; 10 bases are shared with TRBD1. The CDR3 has 17 amino acids. Germline CDR1 reads SNHLY; CDR2 reads FYNNEI. V lost 4 bases and J lost 2; bases outside the gene matches: 8. CDR3 amino acids: CASSGGEGTGAYNEQFF. CDR3 DNA: TGTGCCAGCAGTGGGGGAGAGGGGACAGGGGCCTACAATGAGCAGTTCTTC.

The chain links TRBV19 to TRBJ1-4, with 10 positions matching TRBD1. Trimming took 9 bases from V and 7 from J; bases not matched to a gene: 5. This CDR3 spans 13 amino acids. Germline-derived CDR1 and CDR2 are LNHDA and SQIVND (reference sequence). CDR3 region: CASGTGVIEKLFF. In nucleotides, the CDR3 is TGTGCCAGCGGGACAGGGGTTATTGAAAAACTGTTTTTT.

This clone was observed a few times. The genes are TRBV2 and TRBJ2-7; D remains unclear. The CDR3 loop spans 15 amino acids. CDR1 SNHLY and CDR2 FYNNEI come from the germline V gene. V shed 0 bases and J shed 0 bases, with 9 bases lying between them. CDR3 in amino acids: CASSEARVDSYEQYF. The CDR3 nucleotides read TGTGCCAGCAGTGAAGCACGGGTGGACTCCTACGAGCAGTACTTC.

This chain links TRBV3-1 (or the pseudogene TRBV3-2) with TRBJ1-6, with a tentative D call TRBD1 (6 bases). The ends were cut back, 2 bases at V and 8 bases at J, with 13 bases in the middle. The CDR3 spans 15 residues. Germline V CDR1 and CDR2: LGHDT, YNNKEL (reference sequence). The CDR3, as DNA: TGTGCCAGCAGCCAACCGGGGGCGGGGGATTCACCCCTCCACTTT. It encodes CASSQPGAGDSPLHF.

The V gene is TRBV21-1, the J gene TRBJ1-1. TRBV21-1 is a pseudogene. The CDR3 runs 18 residues. CDR3 sequence: CASSSQVRGGRMNTEAFF. In DNA form, the CDR3 reads TGTGCCAGCAGCAGCCAAGTTAGGGGGGGACGGATGAACACTGAAGCTTTCTTT.

The gene calls are TRBV6-4 and TRBJ2-7, with 7 bases that match TRBD2. V shed 8 bases and J 4 bases; nucleotides not matched to a gene: 8. Germline loops: CDR1 MRHNA, CDR2 SNTAGT. There are 13 residues in the CDR3. This CDR3 is CASARERGYEQYF. CDR3 coding DNA: TGTGCCAGCGCAAGGGAGCGGGGATACGAGCAGTACTTC.

This sequence joins TRBV11-2 and TRBJ1-1; 10 nucleotides agree with TRBD1. V lost 6 bases, J lost 5 bases, and 3 bases stayed unmatched. The V gene's germline CDR1 is SGHAT and CDR2 FQNNGV. The CDR3 is made up of 13 amino acids. The CDR3 DNA reads as TGTGCCAGCAGTACGGACAGGGGGACTGAAGCTTTCTTT. It yields the protein CASSTDRGTEAFF.

The CDR3 spells CASSQGVSGNEQFF. The CDR3 nucleotides read TGTGCCAGCAGCCAAGGGGTTAGCGGAAATGAGCAGTTCTTC. The chain is built from TRBV3-1 (or the pseudogene TRBV3-2) and TRBJ2-1; D possibly corresponds to TRBD2 (6 bases). This CDR3 comprises 14 residues. Germline assignment: CDR1 LGHDT and CDR2 YNNKEL (reference sequence). Trimming removed 1 base at V and 7 bases at J, with 11 bases between.